This TCR beta chain was recorded in a study of T cells in women clearing cervical HPV infection listed by TCRdb under 2018. Broadly, across the study: Cases were about 25 women with histologically confirmed HPV16-related CIN3 or worse, including 2 invasive cancers. Because only a few women had HLA typing data, the possibility that HLA type acted as a confounder could not be ruled out. Nested within Costa Rica's Guanacaste HPV Natural History Study, an exploratory proof-of-principle case-control study compared TCR repertoires across cervical HPV16 outcomes. Cases and controls were matched on year of sample collection and on age within five years. Controls were 25 or so women whose single incident HPV16 infection cleared within 12 months without precancer or cancer developing. Cases had a median age of almost 35 years and controls had a median age of around 40, with no significant differences in baseline characteristics. For cases, the median interval between lesion detection and blood sampling was roughly 140 days, with an interquartile range of roughly 90 to 200 days. Blood from cases was collected at the visit where the lesion was first found, while blood from controls was collected once the infection could no longer be detected. Quality controls consisted of five blinded duplicates per group, for a total of about 60 samples made up of approximately 50 participants and ten or so replicates. The parent cohort enrolled roughly 9,600 women aged 18 or older in Guanacaste, Costa Rica, during about 1992 to 1994 and followed them for approximately seven years.

TCR beta CDR3 regions were amplified by multiplex PCR using the immunoSEQ assay from an average of around 1,200 ng genomic DNA per sample. The assay corrected primer bias using a complete synthetic TCR repertoire to establish an amplification baseline. The amplicons were sequenced on the Illumina platform. Processing in the source paper ran as follows. Sequences were error-corrected by clustering with frequency ratios and a modified nearest-neighbor algorithm, then analyzed in the immunoSEQ Analyzer with IMGT gene definitions. At each rarefaction depth, TCR richness and evenness were averaged across 20 rarefaction repeats, and any sample with fewer sequences than the depth was left out. Wilcoxon rank sum tests with FDR correction were used to compare V, D and J gene relative abundances between the groups. An intraclass correlation of around 96% for TCR richness and an average of around 80% across 66 gene segments were obtained from the blinded duplicates. TCRdb mirrors the immuneACCESS table, restricted to in-frame sequences. Some clones are absent from its copies; in checked studies, under half trace to an unresolved V gene, and the reason for the others is unknown. For V, J and clone size, that table is used; D and trimming come from the DNA. The table for this sample shows around 39,000 clones. Clones ranked in the top ten supply approximately 1.5% of the sample.

Every participant had a single incident cervical HPV16 infection, and prevalent HPV16 infections were excluded. Cervical HPV DNA was detected with MY09/MY11 PCR, and genotyping was done with dot-blot hybridization. Around 16 mL of heparinized blood were centrifuged, and the buffy coat was aliquoted, frozen at -30°C, then stored at -80°C. Genomic DNA was extracted from buffy coat specimens using QIAGEN kits. General study outcomes and caveats: Whether associations preceded infection or resulted from infection could not be shown with the cross-sectional design, and effector/memory subsets and HPV-specific T cells were not isolated. T-cell numbers per sample were unknown, so richness differences could reflect varying T-cell content rather than repertoire biology. By combining richness with V gene abundances, random forest classifiers separated cases from controls with an estimated AUC of about 0.86. CIN3+ cases had significantly higher TCR repertoire richness than controls across sequencing depths, but evenness did not differ between the groups. Lower TRBV6-7 relative abundance was observed in cases than in controls (about 0.099% versus 0.17%; Bonferroni P = 0.0008).

A remark on this clone: Its cognate antigen has yet to be identified. Read data end 3 residues before the CDR3 end; the end is taken from the germline J gene.

Including cysteine and phenylalanine, the CDR3 has 15 amino acids. The 36 bases shown cover part of the CDR3, and their frame starts at base 1. Taken from the germline V gene, the CDR1 and CDR2 loops are KGHSH and LQKENI. At the junction V is shortened by 2 bases and J by 0 bases, with 8 bases in between. The V gene is TRBV18 and the J gene is TRBJ2-4; the D gene is perhaps TRBD1, on 6 matching bases. The sequence came from a woman between 18 and 69 years old with a cervical HPV16 infection that either progressed to CIN3+ or cleared (not recorded which). The sequenced material came from blood buffy coat. CDR3 protein: CASSPGTIAKNIQYF. CDR3 DNA, as far as it was read: TGTGCCAGCTCACCAGGGACAATAGCCAAAAACATT.